This paragraph covers one TCR beta chain sequence. The antigen remains undetermined. MiXCR, run by TCRdb on the 5' RACE reads, gives a single entry per CDR3 protein. The table records fewer than 400,000 distinct CDR3 sequences, about 15% of them present only once. The data were taken from a study of T-cell memory formation after mild COVID-19. Study-wide results and caveats: Clones that contracted clustered mainly in CM and EM if CD4+ and in EMRA if CD8+. A subset of responding clones appeared in pre-infection memory, suggesting cross-reactive memory joined.

The CDR3 consists of 16 residues. Trimming removed 1 base from V and 9 bases from J; junction bases left unmatched: 8. From germline, CDR1 is SGHTA and CDR2 FQGNSA. Sequencing was done on a sample of PBMCs or a T cell subset sorted from them (not recorded which). J is TRBJ2-1 and V is TRBV7-2; 11 bases map to TRBD2. This sequence was found in a man between 18 and 35 years old who had mild COVID-19 (a few samples of this study predate the infection). Cell type and time point are not known. The CDR3 coding sequence is TGTGCCAGCAGCTTAGTCTCTAGCGGGGGGAAAAGTGAGCAGTTCTTC. It codes for CASSLVSSGGKSEQFF. Filled out from reference TRBV7-2 and TRBJ2-1, the complete variable domain reads GAGVSQSPSNKVTEKGKDVELRCDPISGHTALYWYRQSLGQGLEFLIYFQGNSAPDKSGLPSDRFSAERTGGSVSTLTIQRTQQEDSAVYLCASSLVSSGGKSEQFFGPGTRLTVL.